A single sample gave rise to the 27 T cell receptor beta chains below, sequenced in a study of blood T cell repertoires in COVID-19 (dated by TCRdb to about 2020). The library was made by the immunoSEQ multiplex PCR assay. TCRdb took over this immuneACCESS table, retaining in-frame rearrangements with V and J assigned. Such tables are incomplete; in checked studies, under half of the missing clones stem from an unresolved V gene, and the remainder is unexplained. The sample contains 93,000 or so clones, roughly 90% of them found a single time. Approximately 6.2% of the sample goes to the ten largest clones. Sequences were obtained from peripheral blood. These receptors all come from a human donor in a cohort sampled during active COVID-19.

J is TRBJ2-3 and V is TRBV10-3; 10 nucleotides align to TRBD2. With 5 bases clipped from V and 1 base from J, the junction kept 3 bases outside the gene matches. Germline V gene sequence: CDR1 ENHRY, CDR2 SYGVKD. This CDR3 has 15 residues. CDR3 nucleotide sequence: TGTGCCATCAGTCCCCTAGCGGGGGGCACAGATACGCAGTATTTT. Its translation: CAISPLAGGTDTQYF.

The chain has TRBV10-3 and TRBJ2-7, with 8 nucleotides matching TRBD2. The CDR3 spans 13 residues. J gave up 3 bases and V 10 bases, and 8 bases lay outside the gene matches. Looked up from germline, CDR1 is ENHRY and CDR2 is SYGVKD. Written as DNA, the CDR3 is TGTGCCACTCATAGCGGGGCGCTCTACGAGCAGTACTTC. Protein: CATHSGALYEQYF.

The chain recombines TRBV2 with TRBJ1-2, with TRBD1 matching 8 bases. Losses at the gene ends were 5 bases for V and 4 bases for J; bases not matched to a gene: 9. CDR3 size: 15 residues. Germline V gene sequence: CDR1 SNHLY, CDR2 FYNNEI. CDR3: CASSLRGTGLYGYTF. The CDR3 DNA follows: TGTGCCAGCAGTCTCCGGGGGACAGGCCTCTATGGCTACACCTTC.

The rearrangement links TRBV3-1 (or the pseudogene TRBV3-2) to TRBJ2-2; 7 bases map to TRBD2. Germline loops: CDR1 LGHDT, CDR2 YNNKEL (reference sequence). This CDR3 comprises 16 residues. V dropped 1 base and J dropped 3; count of bases not matched to a gene: 5. The DNA for the CDR3 is TGTGCCAGCAGCCAAGGCTCTAGCGGATACACCGGGGAGCTGTTTTTT. Protein sequence: CASSQGSSGYTGELFF.

The chain is built from TRBV28 and TRBJ2-5, with 13 bases lining up with TRBD2. V shed 5 bases, J shed 5 bases, and the junction held 11 bases outside the gene matches. The CDR3 runs 17 residues. Germline assignment: CDR1 MDHEN and CDR2 SYDVKM. The CDR3 DNA follows: TGTGCCAGCAGTCCTGGACTAGCGGGGGCCCCGAGGGAGACCCAGTACTTC. Its translation is CASSPGLAGAPRETQYF.

This chain uses TRBV7-8 with TRBJ1-1, with TRBD1 matching over 9 bases. V trimming: 4 bases; J trimming: 4 bases; junction bases outside the gene matches: 4. CDR3 length: 14 amino acids. CDR1 is SGHVS, CDR2 FQNEAQ, per germline. The CDR3 DNA reads as TGTGCCAGCAGCTCCTGGACAGGGGCCACTGAAGCTTTCTTT. Translating gives CASSSWTGATEAFF.

The chain links TRBV6-2 or TRBV6-3 to TRBJ2-5, with 7 bases that match TRBD2. This CDR3 is built from 16 residues. Per the germline V gene, CDR1 is MNHEY and CDR2 is SVGEGT. Germline trimming cut 6 bases from V and 3 bases from J; bases unmatched to any gene: 13. For the CDR3, the DNA is TGTGCCAGCAGCGCAGTCCCGGTGGGGGGGAAAGAGACCCAGTACTTC. It codes for CASSAVPVGGKETQYF.

The chain couples TRBV5-5 to TRBJ2-7, with a weak D call TRBD1 (6 bases). Germline lookup yields CDR1 SGHKS and CDR2 YYEKEE (reference sequence). The germline V and J ends were trimmed by 0 bases and 0 bases, with 10 bases remaining between them. The CDR3 runs 15 residues. CDR3 nucleotide sequence: TGTGCCAGCAGCTTGGACGGGACACTCTCCTACGAGCAGTACTTC. Its protein product is CASSLDGTLSYEQYF.

This chain joins TRBV15 and TRBJ2-7, with 12 bases fitting TRBD2. The J segment lost 3 bases and the V segment lost 2 bases, leaving 5 bases of the junction unmatched. Germline V gives CDR1 LNHNV, CDR2 YYDKDF (reference sequence). This CDR3 has 16 residues. The CDR3 is CATSRQLAGGDYEQYF. The DNA for the CDR3 is TGTGCCACCAGCAGACAACTAGCGGGAGGCGACTACGAGCAGTACTTC.

This clone was counted between two and nine times. The chain joins TRBV30 to TRBJ2-3; 9 positions agree with TRBD2. There are 13 residues in the CDR3. Germline assignment: CDR1 GTSNPN and CDR2 SVGIG (reference sequence). The trim removed 5 bases at V and 4 bases at J, leaving 4 bases unmatched. Here the CDR3 DNA reads TGTGCCTGGGGGGGACTAGCCCCAGATACGCAGTATTTT. Protein: CAWGGLAPDTQYF.

This rearrangement joins TRBV6-5 to TRBJ2-1; 7 bases agree with TRBD2. The CDR3 is 15 amino acids. Unmatched junction bases numbered 3, after V lost 0 bases and J lost 4 bases. Germline CDR1 and CDR2: MNHEY and SVGAGI. Here the CDR3 DNA reads TGTGCCAGCAGTTACTCAGCGGGAACGTACAATGAGCAGTTCTTC. Amino acid sequence: CASSYSAGTYNEQFF.

In DNA form, the CDR3 reads TGTGCCAGCAGCGCCGGGACAGAACTGTACGAGCAGTACTTC. Protein: CASSAGTELYEQYF. V and J are TRBV9 and TRBJ2-7; 7 nucleotides align to TRBD1. The CDR3 sequence is 14 residues long. Losses at the gene ends were 3 bases for V and 4 bases for J; bases not matched to a gene: 7. Germline V CDR1 and CDR2: SGDLS, YYNGEE.

This chain connects TRBV14 to TRBJ1-6, with a weak D call TRBD1 (5 bases). V was pared by 1 base and J by 6 bases, with 7 bases between. CDR1 is SGHDN, CDR2 FVKESK, per germline. The CDR3 sequence is 14 residues long. The CDR3, as DNA: TGTGCCAGCAGCCAAGCGACAGTTAATTCACCCCTCCACTTT. Translating it yields CASSQATVNSPLHF.

The CDR3 nucleotides read TGCGCCAGCAGCTTTACCGGTGGGGGGAATGGGTATGGCTACACCTTC. Amino acids: CASSFTGGGNGYGYTF. The chain combines TRBV5-1 with TRBJ1-2; D is perhaps TRBD1 (5 bases). Germline assignment: CDR1 SGHRS and CDR2 YFSETQ. The CDR3 is 16 residues long. The V end lost 2 bases, the J end lost 5 bases, and 19 bases lay between the germline ends. The full variable domain, completed using reference TRBV5-1 and TRBJ1-2, is KAGVTQTPRYLIKTRGQQVTLSCSPISGHRSVSWYQQTPGQGLQFLFEYFSETQRNKGNFPGRFSGRQFSNSRSEMNVSTLELGDSALYLCASSFTGGGNGYGYTFGSGTRLTVV.

The chain combines TRBV6-5 with TRBJ2-5, with 9 bases fitting TRBD1. The CDR3 contains 14 residues. Germline V gives CDR1 MNHEY, CDR2 SVGAGI. V trimming: 5 bases; J trimming: 4 bases; junction bases outside the gene matches: 5. The CDR3 here is CASSPNRGRETQYF. CDR3 sequence (DNA): TGTGCCAGCAGTCCGAACAGGGGGCGAGAGACCCAGTACTTC.

This chain connects TRBV6-5 to TRBJ2-7, with a possible D match to TRBD2 (6 bases). Germline CDR1 and CDR2: MNHEY and SVGAGI. Between the trimmed V and J ends, which lost 6 bases and 0 bases, there was a span of 15 bases. This CDR3 is 15 amino acids long. This CDR3 reads CASRPHGRSSYEQYF. DNA for the CDR3: TGTGCCAGCAGGCCTCATGGGAGGAGCTCCTACGAGCAGTACTTC.

In this sample, this clone turned up a few times. CDR3 protein: CASSHTLPGTDGDGQYF. In DNA, the CDR3 is TGTGCCAGCAGTCATACCCTACCAGGGACAGATGGGGACGGGCAGTACTTC. The chain couples TRBV27 to TRBJ2-7, with 7 bases that match TRBD1. The CDR3 sequence is 17 residues long. The V segment lost 5 bases and the J segment 9 bases; nucleotides outside the gene matches: 22. The V gene's germline CDR1 is MNHEY and CDR2 SMNVEV (reference sequence).

The chain combines TRBV11-1 with TRBJ2-7; 8 bases are a match to TRBD1. Germline V gene data show CDR1 as SGHAT and CDR2 as FQDESV (reference sequence). The CDR3 extends over 16 amino acids. Trimming removed 1 base from V and 3 bases from J; junction bases left unmatched: 8. The chain's CDR3 is CASSLDDRGFNYEQYF. In nucleotides, the CDR3 is TGTGCCAGCAGCTTAGACGACAGGGGTTTTAACTACGAGCAGTACTTC.

J is TRBJ2-3 and V is TRBV24-1; 10 positions match TRBD1. The germline CDR1 and CDR2 sequences are KGHDR and SFDVKD. V lost 0 bases, J lost 4 bases, and 9 bases stayed unmatched. The CDR3 covers 18 residues. CDR3: CATSDLRGRDRGSDTQYF. The CDR3 coding sequence is TGTGCCACCAGTGATTTGCGGGGTCGGGACAGGGGCTCAGATACGCAGTATTTT.

The chain joins TRBV19 to TRBJ2-7; 10 bases line up with TRBD2. V trimming: 4 bases; J trimming: 2 bases; junction bases outside the gene matches: 2. Germline V CDR1 and CDR2: LNHDA, SQIVND (reference sequence). This CDR3 has 14 residues. In nucleotides, the CDR3 is TGTGCCAGTAGTACACTAGCGGGACCCTACGAGCAGTACTTC. As protein: CASSTLAGPYEQYF.

The chain recombines TRBV5-4 with TRBJ2-3; 10 bases are a match to TRBD1. Germline CDR1 and CDR2: SGHNT and YYREEE (reference sequence). Unmatched junction bases numbered 7, after V lost 3 bases and J lost 0 bases. The CDR3 loop spans 17 amino acids. The CDR3 reads CASSWDPGQGSTDTQYF. The CDR3 DNA sequence: TGTGCCAGCAGCTGGGACCCGGGACAGGGGAGCACAGATACGCAGTATTTT.

This chain connects TRBV5-6 to TRBJ2-5; TRBD1 is a possible D gene (5 bases). The germline V gene encodes CDR1 SGHDT and CDR2 YYEEEE. V was clipped by 4 bases and J by 0 bases, with 7 bases between them. The CDR3 extends over 13 amino acids. This CDR3 reads CASSRQNQETQYF. The CDR3 DNA is TGTGCCAGCAGCCGACAGAACCAAGAGACCCAGTACTTC.

This sequence joins TRBV9 and TRBJ2-1; the match to TRBD2 covers 7 bases. Germline CDR1 SGDLS, CDR2 YYNGEE. Trimming at V came to 3 bases and at J to 7 bases, leaving 13 bases not matched to a gene. The CDR3 spans 16 residues. This chain's CDR3 is CASSGFAPGGQNEQFF. CDR3 DNA sequence: TGTGCCAGCAGCGGTTTCGCCCCGGGAGGTCAAAATGAGCAGTTCTTC.

The rearrangement uses TRBV6-1 and TRBJ2-1; 7 positions agree with TRBD2. From germline, CDR1 is MNHNS and CDR2 SASEGT. The CDR3 covers 14 residues. The trim removed 0 bases at V and 4 bases at J, leaving 0 bases unmatched. Here the CDR3 reads CASSEAGGYNEQFF. The CDR3, as DNA: TGTGCCAGCAGTGAAGCGGGGGGGTACAATGAGCAGTTCTTC.

The chain uses TRBV5-1 and TRBJ1-6, with 7 bases aligning to TRBD1. With V trimmed by 4 bases and J by 7 bases, 5 bases remained unmatched. Germline CDR1 is SGHRS and CDR2 is YFSETQ. The CDR3 runs to 14 residues. CDR3 in amino acids: CASSPGQANSPLHF. Written as DNA, the CDR3 is TGCGCCAGCAGCCCCGGACAGGCAAATTCACCCCTCCACTTT.

The chain carries TRBV24-1 and TRBJ1-3; 9 bases match TRBD1. The CDR3 contains 16 residues. In germline, CDR1 is KGHDR, CDR2 SFDVKD. V lost 3 bases, J lost 2 bases, and 4 bases stayed unmatched. Here the CDR3 DNA reads TGTGCCACCAGTGATCCACGGACAGGGGCTGGAAACACCATATATTTT. This translates into CATSDPRTGAGNTIYF.

This chain connects TRBV28 to TRBJ2-7; 9 nucleotides agree with TRBD1. The J segment lost 2 bases and the V segment lost 5 bases, leaving 10 bases of the junction unmatched. Germline CDR1 and CDR2: MDHEN and SYDVKM. The CDR3 extends over 16 amino acids. The CDR3 region has the DNA TGTGCCAGCAGTCCCCGTCCCGGGACAGGGCCCTACGAGCAGTACTTC. Translated: CASSPRPGTGPYEQYF.